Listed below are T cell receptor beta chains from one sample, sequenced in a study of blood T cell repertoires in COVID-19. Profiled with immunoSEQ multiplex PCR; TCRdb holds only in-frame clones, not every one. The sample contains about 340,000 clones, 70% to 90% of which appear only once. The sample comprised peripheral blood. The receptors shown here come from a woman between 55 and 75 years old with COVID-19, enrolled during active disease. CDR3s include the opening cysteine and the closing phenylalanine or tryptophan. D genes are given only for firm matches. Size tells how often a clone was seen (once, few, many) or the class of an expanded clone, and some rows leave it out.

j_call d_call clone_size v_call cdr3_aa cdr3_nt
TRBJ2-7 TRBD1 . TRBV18 CASSGGPGGAYEQYF TGTGCCAGCTCAGGAGGACCAGGGGGCGCTTACGAGCAGTACTTC
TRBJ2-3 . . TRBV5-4 CASSLVGGQSDTQYF TGTGCCAGCAGCTTGGTCGGGGGTCAGTCAGATACGCAGTATTTT
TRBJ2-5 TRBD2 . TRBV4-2 CASGPLGTSGETQYF TGTGCCAGCGGGCCCCTCGGGACTAGCGGGGAGACCCAGTACTTC
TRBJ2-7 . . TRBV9 CASSVAPSFYEQYF TGTGCCAGCAGCGTAGCGCCTAGTTTCTACGAGCAGTACTTC
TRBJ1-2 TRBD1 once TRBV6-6 CASSLSQGGGYGYTF TGTGCCAGCAGTTTGTCCCAGGGGGGCGGCTATGGCTACACCTTC
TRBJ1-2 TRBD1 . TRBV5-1 CASSSDRLNYGYTF TGCGCCAGCAGCTCGGACAGGCTCAACTATGGCTACACCTTC
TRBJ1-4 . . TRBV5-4 CASSGGNNEKLFF TGTGCCAGCAGCGGAGGGAATAATGAAAAACTGTTTTTT
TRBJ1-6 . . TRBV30 CACSWAGLRSLHF TGTGCCTGCTCTTGGGCAGGGCTTCGATCCCTCCACTTT
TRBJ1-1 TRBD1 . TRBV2 CASSAWRGRGTEAFF TGTGCCAGCAGTGCGTGGAGGGGGCGAGGAACTGAAGCTTTCTTT
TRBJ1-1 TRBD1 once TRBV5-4 CASSPSGGTGRTEAFF TGTGCCAGCAGCCCCTCCGGCGGGACAGGGAGAACTGAAGCTTTCTTT
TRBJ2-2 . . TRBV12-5 CASGLRRGLTGELFF TGTGCTAGTGGTTTGAGGCGGGGACTCACCGGGGAGCTGTTTTTT
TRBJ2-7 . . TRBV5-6 CASSLGGPSEQYF TGTGCCAGCAGCTTGGGGGGGCCTTCCGAGCAGTACTTC
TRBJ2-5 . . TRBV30 CAWRVPGQEETQYF TGTGCCTGGAGGGTTCCGGGACAAGAAGAGACCCAGTACTTC
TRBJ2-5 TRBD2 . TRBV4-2 CASSAGLAGDQETQYF TGTGCCAGCAGCGCCGGACTAGCGGGGGACCAAGAGACCCAGTACTTC
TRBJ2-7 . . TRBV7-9 CASSLVGGFYEQYF TGTGCCAGCAGCTTAGTCGGAGGATTCTACGAGCAGTACTTC
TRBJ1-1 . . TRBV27 CASSYRADTEAFF TGTGCCAGCAGTTACAGGGCTGACACTGAAGCTTTCTTT
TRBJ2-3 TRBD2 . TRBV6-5 CASTQRGLPATQYF TGTGCCAGCACCCAGCGGGGGCTACCCGCTACGCAGTATTTT
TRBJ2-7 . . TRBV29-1 CSAGTGTPYSYEQYF TGCAGCGCGGGAACCGGGACACCGTACTCCTACGAGCAGTACTTC
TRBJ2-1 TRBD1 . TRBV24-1 CATSDAQGVNEQFF TGTGCCACCAGTGACGCACAGGGGGTCAATGAGCAGTTCTTC
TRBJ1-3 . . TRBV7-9 CASSFLANTIYF TGTGCCAGCAGCTTCCTGGCAAACACCATATATTTT
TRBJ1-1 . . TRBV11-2 CASSLDWNTEAFF TGTGCCAGCAGCTTAGACTGGAACACTGAAGCTTTCTTT
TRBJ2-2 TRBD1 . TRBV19 CASSIGPGTGNTGELFF TGTGCCAGTAGTATAGGCCCCGGGACAGGGAACACCGGGGAGCTGTTTTTT
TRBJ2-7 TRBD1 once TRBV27 CASSGDRGDEQYF TGTGCCAGCAGTGGGGACAGGGGAGACGAGCAGTACTTC
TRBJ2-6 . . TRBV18 CASYNSGANVLTF TGTGCCAGCTACAACTCTGGGGCCAACGTCCTGACTTTC
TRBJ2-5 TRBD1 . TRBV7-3 CASSSGQGRQETQYF TGTGCCAGCAGCTCTGGACAGGGGAGGCAAGAGACCCAGTACTTC
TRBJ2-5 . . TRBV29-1 CSLKGDPETQYF TGCAGCCTCAAAGGGGATCCCGAGACCCAGTACTTC
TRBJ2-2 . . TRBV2 CASGGSAANTGELFF TGTGCCAGCGGGGGCAGTGCCGCGAACACCGGGGAGCTGTTTTTT
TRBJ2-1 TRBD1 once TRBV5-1 CASSLVGQFYNEQFF TGCGCCAGCAGCTTGGTGGGACAGTTCTACAATGAGCAGTTCTTC
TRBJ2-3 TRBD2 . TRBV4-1 CASSRTSGDTDTQYF TGCGCCAGCAGCCGGACTAGCGGGGACACAGATACGCAGTATTTT
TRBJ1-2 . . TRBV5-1 CASSFEGAGYGYTF TGCGCCAGCAGCTTCGAGGGCGCAGGCTATGGCTACACCTTC
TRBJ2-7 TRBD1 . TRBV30 CAWSPRDRFYEQYF TGTGCCTGGAGTCCACGGGACAGATTCTACGAGCAGTACTTC
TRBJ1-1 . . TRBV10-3 CAISVGQGNMNTEAFF TGTGCCATCAGTGTGGGCCAGGGGAACATGAACACTGAAGCTTTCTTT
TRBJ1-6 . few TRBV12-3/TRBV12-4 CASRLNSPLHF TGTGCCAGCAGACTTAATTCACCCCTCCACTTT
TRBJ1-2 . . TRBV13 CASSLNPLAGARYGYTF TGTGCCAGCAGCTTAAACCCCCTGGCAGGGGCTCGCTATGGCTACACCTTC
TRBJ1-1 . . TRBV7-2 CASSLLGGGTEAFF TGTGCCAGCAGCTTATTAGGTGGGGGGACTGAAGCTTTCTTT